The 28 T cell receptor beta chains reported below all come from one sample, sequenced in a study of tumor and adjacent non-tumor tissue in lung cancer. A modified ARM-PCR protocol with three rounds of nested PCR amplified TCRbeta. TCRdb analysed the multiplex PCR reads with MiXCR anew, one entry per CDR3 protein. The profile shows 75,000 to 95,000 distinct CDR3 sequences, more than 75% of them singletons. The template was RNA from unsorted bulk tissue. More than 3 cm separated this lung sample from the edge of the tumor. Sequencing used distant non-tumor lung tissue. The receptors shown here come from a woman aged 45-59 years with non-small cell lung cancer.

The J gene is TRBJ2-6, the V gene TRBV6-1, with D possibly being TRBD1 (5 bases). The CDR3 runs to 15 residues. The V gene lost 6 bases and the J gene lost 4 bases, with 13 bases spanning the gap. The germline gives CDR1 MNHNS, CDR2 SASEGT. CDR3 sequence (DNA): TGTGCCAGCAGAGTTGCAGGGAAAGGGGCCAACGTCCTGACTTTC. As protein: CASRVAGKGANVLTF.

This clonotype has just a few counts. The junction differs from germline at one of its ends, possibly a read error. The chain joins TRBV11-2 to TRBJ2-1; D not resolved. This CDR3 is 13 amino acids long. Germline lookup yields CDR1 SGHAT and CDR2 FQNNGV. The CDR3 loop is CASSLEDANGQFF. The CDR3, as DNA: TGTGCCAGCAGCTTAGAAGATGCTAATGGGCAGTTCTTC.

At least ten counts were recorded for this clonotype. Just one base apart from a much larger clone, this may be a read error. The chain links TRBV4-2 to TRBJ2-1; D perhaps matches TRBD2 (5 bases). Germline V gene data show CDR1 as LGHNA and CDR2 as YNFKEQ. V was cut by 4 bases and J by 4 bases, with 14 bases left in between. CDR3 length: 15 amino acids. Here the CDR3 DNA reads TGTGCCAGCAGCCCCCAGTGGGAGACTTACAATGAGCAGTTCTTC. Its translation is CASSPQWETYNEQFF.

This clonotype was seen repeatedly, ten times or more. The rearrangement uses TRBV28 and TRBJ2-7; D is possibly TRBD1 or TRBD2 (6 bases each). Germline V lookup: CDR1 MDHEN, CDR2 SYDVKM. The CDR3 covers 14 residues. Trimming pared 5 bases from V and 6 bases from J, leaving 17 bases between. CDR3: CASSEGGAFIEQYF. CDR3 sequence (DNA): TGTGCCAGCAGTGAGGGGGGCGCCTTCATCGAGCAGTACTTC.

This clonotype was detected many times. The V gene is TRBV10-2, the J gene TRBJ2-3, with D possibly TRBD2 on 5 matching bases. The CDR3 loop spans 19 amino acids. Trimming cost V 4 bases and J 4 bases, with 27 bases left between them. CDR1 is WSHSY, CDR2 SAAADI, per germline. CDR3 sequence: CASSAEGSVTPGPADTQYF. CDR3 nucleotides: TGCGCCAGCAGTGCTGAGGGTAGCGTAACCCCTGGCCCTGCAGATACGCAGTATTTT.

On this clonotype: One end of the junction does not line up with germline, which may come from a read error. The rearrangement uses TRBV11-2 and TRBJ2-2; the match to TRBD2 covers 8 bases. CDR1 and CDR2 (germline): SGHAT, FQNNGV. The CDR3 spans 15 residues. DNA for the CDR3: TGCGCCAGGAGTCTAGAAAGCGGGGGTTCCGGGGAGCTGTATTTT. Protein sequence: CARSLESGGSGELYF.

The V call is TRBV24-1, the J call TRBJ2-2; D is ambiguous. CDR3 length: 17 residues. The V end was cut by 6 bases, the J end by 0 bases, with 16 bases between. The germline V gene encodes CDR1 KGHDR and CDR2 SFDVKD. CDR3 nucleotides: TGTGCCACCAGTCTCTCCTGGGCTGGACCGAACACCGGGGAGCTGTTTTTT. This gives the protein CATSLSWAGPNTGELFF.

This clonotype appeared a single time. The chain links TRBV9 to TRBJ1-4; maybe TRBD1 (6 bases). The CDR3 sequence is 15 residues long. Germline V gives CDR1 SGDLS, CDR2 YYNGEE. The ends were cut back, 8 bases at V and 3 bases at J, with 17 bases in the middle. The CDR3, as DNA: TGTGCCAGAAGCTTAACCCAGGGGTCTAATGAAAAACTGTTTTTT. Its protein product is CARSLTQGSNEKLFF.

This clonotype was observed a single time. The chain couples TRBV29-1 to TRBJ2-1; a weak D match, TRBD2 (6 bases). Deletions cut 8 bases from V and 7 bases from J, with 18 bases between. This CDR3 comprises 13 residues. Germline V gene sequence: CDR1 SQVTM, CDR2 ANQGSEA. CDR3 sequence: CSLASDYRNEQFF. Here the CDR3 DNA reads TGCAGCCTAGCGTCGGACTATCGGAATGAGCAGTTCTTC.

This clonotype was observed once. With a much larger clone just one base away, this may be a read error. The chain has TRBV20-1 and TRBJ2-1, with 7 nucleotides matching TRBD2. The germline gives CDR1 DFQATT, CDR2 SNEGSKA (reference sequence). The CDR3 is made up of 14 amino acids. For the CDR3, the DNA is TGCAGTGCTAGGTCAAGCGGGGACTACAATGAGCACTTCTTC. Amino acid sequence: CSARSSGDYNEHFF.

With regard to this clonotype: An end of the junction does not agree with germline; a read error may underlie this. This sequence joins TRBV5-1 and TRBJ2-7; a weak D match, TRBD2 (6 bases). This CDR3 contains 16 residues. Looked up from germline, CDR1 is SGHRS and CDR2 is YFSETQ. The CDR3 DNA follows: TGCGCCAGCAACCGGGAAGGCGGGACCTCCTCCAACGAGCAATATTTC. It translates to CASNREGGTSSNEQYF.

Notes on this clonotype: A much larger clone sits a single nucleotide away, making a read error possible. V gene TRBV24-1 combines with J gene TRBJ1-2; 9 positions match TRBD1. The CDR3 is made up of 14 amino acids. The germline gives CDR1 KGHDR, CDR2 SFDVKD. In DNA, the CDR3 is TGTGCCATCAGTGAGTCGGGACAGGGACATGGCTACACCTTC. This sequence encodes CAISESGQGHGYTF.

Details on this clonotype: A much bigger clone sits one base away, suggesting this may be a read error. V and J are TRBV11-2 and TRBJ2-3, with D possibly being TRBD2 (5 bases). CDR1 is SGHAT and CDR2 is FQNNGV in the germline V gene. CDR3 length equals 14 residues. The CDR3 sequence: CTSSLGGSTDTQYF. DNA of the CDR3: TGTACCAGCAGCTTAGGTGGGAGTACAGATACGCAGTATTTT.

In DNA, the CDR3 is TGTGCCAGCAGCATAGGGGAGGGAGGGGCAGATACGCAGTATTTT. Its protein is CASSIGEGGADTQYF. The J gene is TRBJ2-3, the V gene TRBV7-2, with 7 bases aligning to TRBD2. Germline assignment: CDR1 SGHTA and CDR2 FQGNSA. V lost 5 bases and J lost 4; bases outside the gene matches: 9. The CDR3 has 15 amino acids.

The chain carries TRBV29-1 and TRBJ2-1; TRBD1 agrees at 7 bases. CDR3 length: 14 residues. Germline-derived CDR1 and CDR2 are SQVTM and ANQGSEA. V was pared by 5 bases and J by 13 bases, with 17 bases of the junction left unmatched. CDR3 bases: TGCAGCGTTAACCGGGACAGCTCCTACAACGACCAGTTCTTC. This codes for CSVNRDSSYNDQFF.

The chain is built from TRBV11-2 and TRBJ1-5, with D perhaps TRBD1 (5 bases). CDR3 length equals 14 residues. Trimming took off 1 base at V and 7 bases at J, with 11 bases between the two ends. Germline CDR1 SGHAT, CDR2 FQNNGV. As DNA, the CDR3 is TGTGCCAGCAGCTTAGCAGGGACGGACCAGCCCCAGCATTTT. Protein sequence: CASSLAGTDQPQHF.

This clonotype was observed once. A read error may account for a junction end that differs from germline. The chain combines TRBV6-2 or TRBV6-3 with TRBJ1-2; D is undetermined. CDR1 MNHEY and CDR2 SVGEGT come from the germline V gene. The CDR3 extends over 15 amino acids. The CDR3 is CASSVSRRDAYGYAF. The CDR3 bases are TGTGCCAGCTCAGTTTCAAGAAGGGATGCCTATGGCTACGCCTTC.

J is TRBJ2-1 and V is TRBV4-3; D unresolved. The germline CDR1 and CDR2 sequences are LGHNA and YSLEER. Trimming stripped 0 bases from V and 5 bases from J, with 2 bases between. This CDR3 is built from 12 residues. The CDR3 DNA reads TGCGCCAGCAGCCAAGAACACAATGAGCAGTTCTTC. Protein: CASSQEHNEQFF.

About this clonotype itself: A read error may produce the germline difference seen at one junction end. V and J are TRBV29-1 and TRBJ2-7; TRBD2 agrees at 12 bases. This CDR3 contains 16 residues. Germline CDR1 SQVTM, CDR2 ANQGSEA. This CDR3 reads CSVKLAGGMSIYDQYF. The CDR3 bases are TGCAGCGTGAAACTAGCGGGAGGCATGTCGATCTACGACCAGTACTTC.

This chain uses TRBV6-1 with TRBJ2-7, with 7 positions matching TRBD1. CDR3 length: 14 amino acids. The germline gives CDR1 MNHNS, CDR2 SASEGT. Germline trimming cut 10 bases from V and 5 bases from J; bases unmatched to any gene: 14. CDR3 region: CAIESGTVSHEQYF. In DNA, the CDR3 is TGTGCCATTGAATCCGGGACAGTGAGCCACGAGCAGTACTTC.

This clonotype appeared many times. V usage is TRBV19 and J usage is TRBJ2-1; D gene ambiguous. Germline CDR1 reads LNHDA; CDR2 reads SQIVND (reference sequence). The V gene lost 10 bases and the J gene lost 8 bases, with 12 bases spanning the gap. This CDR3 is built from 11 residues. In DNA form, the CDR3 reads TGTGCCACCCTTCGTGGCGATGAGCAGTTCTTC. It is translated as CATLRGDEQFF.

The chain employs TRBV12-3 or TRBV12-4 and TRBJ2-7, with TRBD1 as a possible D gene (6 bases). This CDR3 contains 14 residues. V gave up 5 bases and J gave up 5 bases, with 16 bases separating them. CDR3 in amino acids: CASSRFGDTDEQYF. For the CDR3, the DNA is TGTGCCAGCAGTAGGTTCGGGGACACCGACGAGCAGTACTTC.

Notes on this clonotype: A much larger clone is a single base away; this may be a read error. The DNA of the CDR3 is TGTGCCAGCAGTTACCGCCATGGGGAGCTGTTTTTT. Protein sequence: CASSYRHGELFF. V is TRBV25-1 and J is TRBJ2-2; D is undetermined. V was shortened by 5 bases and J by 8 bases, with 9 bases between the two germline ends. CDR1 and CDR2 (germline): MGHDK, SYGVNS. The CDR3 is 12 residues long.

The chain uses TRBV7-9 and TRBJ1-1; D is unresolved. Germline CDR1 is SEHNR and CDR2 is FQNEAQ (reference sequence). The CDR3 sequence is 14 residues long. V lost 10 bases and J lost 0, with 15 bases in between. The CDR3 is CANTTVSLNTEAFF. In DNA, the CDR3 is TGTGCCAACACCACAGTATCCCTGAACACTGAAGCTTTCTTT.

The chain uses TRBV6-2 or TRBV6-3 and TRBJ2-7; no definite D call. Germline CDR1 MNHEY, CDR2 SVGEGT. The length of the CDR3 is 11 residues. Trimming took off 7 bases at V and 5 bases at J, with 9 bases between the two ends. The CDR3 bases are TGTGCCAGCACTTGTTGGGACGAGCAGTACTTC. Protein sequence: CASTCWDEQYF.

Of note for this clonotype: A read error may explain this, as a much larger clone is one base away. This chain joins TRBV28 and TRBJ2-2; 8 nucleotides line up with TRBD2. The CDR3 spans 14 residues. Per the germline V gene, CDR1 is MDHEN and CDR2 is SYDVKM. The CDR3 DNA follows: TGTGCCAGCACCGGGGGGGGCTACACCGGGGAGCTGTCTTTT. Protein sequence: CASTGGGYTGELSF.

As concerns this clonotype: A junction end diverges from the germline sequence, so it may reflect a read error. The CDR3 region has the DNA TGTGCCAGTAGCCAAGAGGGGGGGGCATACCAAACCTACGAGCACTACTTC. The encoded protein is CASSQEGGAYQTYEHYF. The rearrangement joins TRBV4-2 to TRBJ2-7; D may be TRBD2 (7 bases). The germline CDR1 and CDR2 sequences are LGHNA and YNFKEQ. The CDR3 is made up of 17 amino acids.

As for this clonotype: At one boundary the junction diverges from the germline segment, which might be a read error. The V gene is TRBV12-3 or TRBV12-4, the J gene TRBJ2-2; the D gene is possibly TRBD2 (5 bases). The CDR3 contains 15 residues. This CDR3 reads CSSSFTGLNTGKLFF. DNA of the CDR3: TGTTCCAGCAGTTTCACCGGGTTGAACACCGGGAAGCTGTTTTTT.